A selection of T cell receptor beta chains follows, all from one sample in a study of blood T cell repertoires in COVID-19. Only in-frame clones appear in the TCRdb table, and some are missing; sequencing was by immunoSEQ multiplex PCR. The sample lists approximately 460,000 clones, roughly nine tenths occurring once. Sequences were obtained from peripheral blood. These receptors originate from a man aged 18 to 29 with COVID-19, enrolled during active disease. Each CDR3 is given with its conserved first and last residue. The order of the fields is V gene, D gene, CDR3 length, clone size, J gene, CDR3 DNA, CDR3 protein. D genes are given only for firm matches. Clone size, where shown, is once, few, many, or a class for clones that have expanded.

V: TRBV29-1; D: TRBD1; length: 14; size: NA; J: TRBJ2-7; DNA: TGCAGCGTGGACCCCAACCTACAGGGGAGCGAGCAGTACTTC; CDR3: CSVDPNLQGSEQYF
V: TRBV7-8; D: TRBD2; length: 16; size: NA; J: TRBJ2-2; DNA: TGTGCCAGCAGCGGCGTCGGGAGGGGCCTCACCGGGGAGCTGTTTTTT; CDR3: CASSGVGRGLTGELFF
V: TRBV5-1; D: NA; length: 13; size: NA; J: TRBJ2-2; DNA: TGCGCCAGCAGCTTAGGGGGTATCGGGGAGCTGTTTTTT; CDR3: CASSLGGIGELFF
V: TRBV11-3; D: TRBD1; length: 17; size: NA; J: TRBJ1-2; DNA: TGTGCCAGCAGCATACGCCCGACAGGGACCAGAGGCTATGGCTACACCTTC; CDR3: CASSIRPTGTRGYGYTF
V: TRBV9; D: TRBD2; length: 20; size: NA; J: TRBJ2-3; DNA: TGTGCCAGCAGCGTAGGCAGTACCCCGGGACTAGCGGGAAGCACAGATACGCAGTATTTT; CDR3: CASSVGSTPGLAGSTDTQYF
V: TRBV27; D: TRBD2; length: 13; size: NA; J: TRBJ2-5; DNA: TGTGCCAGCAGTTCTAGCGGGCAAGAGACCCAGTACTTC; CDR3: CASSSSGQETQYF
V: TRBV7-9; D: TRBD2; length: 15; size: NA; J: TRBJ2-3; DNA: TGTGCCAGCAGTTTTAGCGGGAGTTTAACAGATACGCAGTATTTT; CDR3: CASSFSGSLTDTQYF
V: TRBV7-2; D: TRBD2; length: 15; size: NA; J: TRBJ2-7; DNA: TGTGCCAGCAGCCCGCCTGGCAGCGGGGGGTACGAGCAGTACTTC; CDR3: CASSPPGSGGYEQYF
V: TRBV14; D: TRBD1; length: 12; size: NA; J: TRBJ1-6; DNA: TGTGCCAGCAGCCAAGGCAGGGGGCCGCTCGAGTTT; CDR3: CASSQGRGPLEF
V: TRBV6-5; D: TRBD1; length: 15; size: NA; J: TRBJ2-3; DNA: TGTGCCAGCAGTATAACCGGGACAGGGTCAGATACGCAGTATTTT; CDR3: CASSITGTGSDTQYF
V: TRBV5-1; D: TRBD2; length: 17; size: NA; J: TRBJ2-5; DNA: TGCGCCAGCAGCTTGGGGGGACTAGCGGGGCACCAAGAGACCCAGTACTTC; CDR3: CASSLGGLAGHQETQYF
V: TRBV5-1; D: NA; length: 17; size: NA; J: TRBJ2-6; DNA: TGCGCCAGCAGCTTAAGGCAGGGATCATCTGGGGCCAACGTCCTGACTTTC; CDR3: CASSLRQGSSGANVLTF
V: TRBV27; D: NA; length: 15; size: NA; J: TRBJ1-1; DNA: TGTGCCAGCAGTCTACCCGGGACACCGAACACTGAAGCTTTCTTT; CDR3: CASSLPGTPNTEAFF
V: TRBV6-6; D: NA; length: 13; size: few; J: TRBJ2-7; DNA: TGTGCCAGCGGCCGGGGGACGGGCTACGAGCAGTACTTC; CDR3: CASGRGTGYEQYF
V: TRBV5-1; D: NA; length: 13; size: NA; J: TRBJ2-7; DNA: TGCGCCAGCAGCTTGGTACCTAACTACGAGCAGTACTTC; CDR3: CASSLVPNYEQYF
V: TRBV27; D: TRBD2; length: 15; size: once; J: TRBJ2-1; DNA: TGTGCCAGCAGTCCGGGGACTAGCGGGAAGGGTGAGCAGTTCTTC; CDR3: CASSPGTSGKGEQFF